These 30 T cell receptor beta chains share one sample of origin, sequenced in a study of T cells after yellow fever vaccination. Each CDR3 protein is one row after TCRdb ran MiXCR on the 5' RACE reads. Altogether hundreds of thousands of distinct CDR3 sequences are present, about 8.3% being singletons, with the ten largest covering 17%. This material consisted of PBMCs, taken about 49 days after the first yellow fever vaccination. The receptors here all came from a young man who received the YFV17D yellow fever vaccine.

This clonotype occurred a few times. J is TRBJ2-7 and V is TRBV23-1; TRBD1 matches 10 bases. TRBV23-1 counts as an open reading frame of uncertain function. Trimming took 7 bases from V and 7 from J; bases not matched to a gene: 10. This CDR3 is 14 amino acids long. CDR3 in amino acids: CASNFDRGRNEQYV. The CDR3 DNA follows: TGCGCCAGCAATTTTGACAGGGGGCGAAATGAGCAGTACGTC.

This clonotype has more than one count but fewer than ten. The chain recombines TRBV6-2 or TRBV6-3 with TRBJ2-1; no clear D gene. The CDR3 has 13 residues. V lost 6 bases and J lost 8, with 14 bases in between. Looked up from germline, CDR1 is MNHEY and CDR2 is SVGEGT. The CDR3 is CASSPFAVYEQFF. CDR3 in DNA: TGTGCCAGCAGCCCATTTGCGGTGTATGAGCAGTTCTTC.

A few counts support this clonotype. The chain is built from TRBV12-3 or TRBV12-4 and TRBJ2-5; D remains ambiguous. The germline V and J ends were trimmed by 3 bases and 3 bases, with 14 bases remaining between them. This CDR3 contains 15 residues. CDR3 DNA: TGTGCCAGCAGTTTGCCCTGGACGGCAAAAGAGACCCAGTACTTC. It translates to CASSLPWTAKETQYF.

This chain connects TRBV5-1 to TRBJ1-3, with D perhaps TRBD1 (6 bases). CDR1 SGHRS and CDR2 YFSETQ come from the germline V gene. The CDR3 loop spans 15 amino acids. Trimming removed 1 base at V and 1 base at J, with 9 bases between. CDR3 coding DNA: TGCGCCAGCAGCTTGCTGGGGGCATCTGGAAACACCATATATTTT. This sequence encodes CASSLLGASGNTIYF.

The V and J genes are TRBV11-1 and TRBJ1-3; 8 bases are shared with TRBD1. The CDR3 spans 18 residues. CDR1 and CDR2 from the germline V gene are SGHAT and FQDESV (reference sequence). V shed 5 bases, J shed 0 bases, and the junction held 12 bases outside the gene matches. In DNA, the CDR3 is TGTGCCAGCAGCGAGCCCGGGACAGGCCCGAGCTCTGGAAACACCATATATTTT. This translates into CASSEPGTGPSSGNTIYF.

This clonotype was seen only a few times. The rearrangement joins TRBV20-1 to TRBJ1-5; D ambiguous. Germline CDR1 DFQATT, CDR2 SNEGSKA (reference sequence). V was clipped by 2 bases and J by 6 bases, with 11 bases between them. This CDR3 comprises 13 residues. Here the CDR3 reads CSARPPGRQPQHF. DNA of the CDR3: TGCAGTGCTAGACCCCCCGGACGTCAGCCCCAGCATTTT.

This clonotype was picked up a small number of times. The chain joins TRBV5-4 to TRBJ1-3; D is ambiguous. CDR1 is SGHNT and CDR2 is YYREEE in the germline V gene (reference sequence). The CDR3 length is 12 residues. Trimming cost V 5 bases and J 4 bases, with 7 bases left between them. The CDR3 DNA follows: TGTGCCAGCAGAGGCCCCGGAAACACCATATATTTT. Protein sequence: CASRGPGNTIYF.

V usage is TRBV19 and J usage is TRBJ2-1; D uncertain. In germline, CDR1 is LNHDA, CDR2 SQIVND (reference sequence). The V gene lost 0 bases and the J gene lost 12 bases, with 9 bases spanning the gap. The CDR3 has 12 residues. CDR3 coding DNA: TGTGCCAGTAGTATAGAGGATGGAGTGCAGTTCTTC. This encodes CASSIEDGVQFF. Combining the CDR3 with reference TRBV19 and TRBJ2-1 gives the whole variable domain DGGITQSPKYLFRKEGQNVTLSCEQNLNHDAMYWYRQDPGQGLRLIYYSQIVNDFQKGDIAEGYSVSREKKESFPLTVTSAQKNPTAFYLCASSIEDGVQFFGPGTRLTVL.

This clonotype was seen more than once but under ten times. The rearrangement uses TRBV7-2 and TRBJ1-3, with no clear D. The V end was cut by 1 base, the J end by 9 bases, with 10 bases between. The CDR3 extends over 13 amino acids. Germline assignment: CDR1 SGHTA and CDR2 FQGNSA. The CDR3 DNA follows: TGTGCCAGCAGCTTAGAGGAGGAAACCACCATATATTTT. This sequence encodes CASSLEEETTIYF.

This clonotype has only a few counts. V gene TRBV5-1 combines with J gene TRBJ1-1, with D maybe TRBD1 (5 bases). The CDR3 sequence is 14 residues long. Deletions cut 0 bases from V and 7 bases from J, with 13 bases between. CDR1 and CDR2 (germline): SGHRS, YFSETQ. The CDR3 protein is CASSLAAGSGEAFF. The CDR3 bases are TGCGCCAGCAGCTTGGCCGCAGGGTCGGGTGAAGCTTTCTTT.

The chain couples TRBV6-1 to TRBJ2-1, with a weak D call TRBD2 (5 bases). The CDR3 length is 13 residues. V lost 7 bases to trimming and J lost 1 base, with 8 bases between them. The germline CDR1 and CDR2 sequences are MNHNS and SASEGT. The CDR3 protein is CASIEGSYNEQFF. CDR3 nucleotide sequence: TGTGCCAGCATTGAGGGATCCTACAATGAGCAGTTCTTC.

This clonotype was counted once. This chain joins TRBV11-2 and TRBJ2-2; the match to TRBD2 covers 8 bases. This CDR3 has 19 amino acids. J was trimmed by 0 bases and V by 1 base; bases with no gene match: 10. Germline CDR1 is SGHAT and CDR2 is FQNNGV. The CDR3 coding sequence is TGTGCCAGCAGCTTAGTCCCTCAACTAGCGGCCCCGAACACCGGGGAGCTGTTTTTT. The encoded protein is CASSLVPQLAAPNTGELFF. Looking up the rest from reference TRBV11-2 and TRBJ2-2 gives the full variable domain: EAGVAQSPRYKIIEKRQSVAFWCNPISGHATLYWYQQILGQGPKLLIQFQNNGVVDDSQLPKDRFSAERLKGVDSTLKIQPAKLEDSAVYLCASSLVPQLAAPNTGELFFGEGSRLTVL.

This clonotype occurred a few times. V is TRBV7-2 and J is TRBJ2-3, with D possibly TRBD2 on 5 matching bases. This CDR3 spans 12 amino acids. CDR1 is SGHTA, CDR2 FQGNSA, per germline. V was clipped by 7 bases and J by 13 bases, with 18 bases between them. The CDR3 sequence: CASNFNGVIKYF. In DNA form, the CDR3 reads TGTGCCAGCAACTTTAACGGGGTGATAAAGTATTTT.

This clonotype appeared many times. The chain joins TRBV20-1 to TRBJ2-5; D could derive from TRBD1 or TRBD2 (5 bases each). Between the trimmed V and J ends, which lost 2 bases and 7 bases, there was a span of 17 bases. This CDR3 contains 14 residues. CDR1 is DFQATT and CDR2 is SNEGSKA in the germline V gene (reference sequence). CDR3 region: CSARSRDRRGTQYF. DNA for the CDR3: TGCAGTGCTAGATCACGGGACCGAAGAGGGACCCAGTACTTC.

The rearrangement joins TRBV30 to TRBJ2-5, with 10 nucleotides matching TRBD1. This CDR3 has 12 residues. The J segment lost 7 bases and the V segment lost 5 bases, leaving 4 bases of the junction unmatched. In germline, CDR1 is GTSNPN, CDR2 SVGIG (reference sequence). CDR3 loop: CAWDRGLGTQYF. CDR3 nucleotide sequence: TGTGCCTGGGACAGGGGGCTCGGGACCCAGTACTTC.

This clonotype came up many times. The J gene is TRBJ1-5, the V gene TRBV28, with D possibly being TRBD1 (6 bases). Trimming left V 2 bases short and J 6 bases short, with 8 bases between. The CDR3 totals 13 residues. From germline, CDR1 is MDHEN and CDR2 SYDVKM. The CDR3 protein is CASSLGGFQPQHF. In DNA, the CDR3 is TGTGCCAGCAGTTTAGGGGGCTTTCAGCCCCAGCATTTT.

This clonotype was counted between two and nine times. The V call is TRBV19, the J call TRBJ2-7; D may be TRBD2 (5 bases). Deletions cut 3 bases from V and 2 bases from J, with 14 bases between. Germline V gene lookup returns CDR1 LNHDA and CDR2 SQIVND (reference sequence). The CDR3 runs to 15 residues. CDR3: CASSIWPGNPYEQYF. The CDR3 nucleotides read TGTGCCAGTAGTATTTGGCCGGGGAACCCCTACGAGCAGTACTTC.

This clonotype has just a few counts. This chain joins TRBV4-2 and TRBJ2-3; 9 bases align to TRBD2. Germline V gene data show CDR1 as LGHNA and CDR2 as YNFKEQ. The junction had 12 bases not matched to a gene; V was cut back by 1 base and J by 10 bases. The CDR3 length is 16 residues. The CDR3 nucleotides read TGTGCCAGCAGCCAAGCCCTTGGCAGCGGGGGGACGTCGCAGTATTTT. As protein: CASSQALGSGGTSQYF.

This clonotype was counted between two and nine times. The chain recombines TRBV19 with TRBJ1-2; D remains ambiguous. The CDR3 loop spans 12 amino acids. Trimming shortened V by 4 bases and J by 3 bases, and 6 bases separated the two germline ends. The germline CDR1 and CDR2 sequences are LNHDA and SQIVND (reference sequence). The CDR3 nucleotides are TGTGCCAGTAGTACAGAATACTATGGCTACACCTTC. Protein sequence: CASSTEYYGYTF.

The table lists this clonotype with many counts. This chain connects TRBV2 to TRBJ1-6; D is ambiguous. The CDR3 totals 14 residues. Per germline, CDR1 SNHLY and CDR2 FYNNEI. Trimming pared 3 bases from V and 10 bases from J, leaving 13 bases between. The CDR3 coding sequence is TGTGCCAGCAGTGATCTCAGCTCAGAATCACCCCTCCACTTT. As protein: CASSDLSSESPLHF. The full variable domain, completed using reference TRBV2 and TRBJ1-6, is EPEVTQTPSHQVTQMGQEVILRCVPISNHLYFYWYRQILGQKVEFLVSFYNNEISEKSEIFDDQFSVERPDGSNFTLKIRSTKLEDSAMYFCASSDLSSESPLHFGNGTRLTVT.

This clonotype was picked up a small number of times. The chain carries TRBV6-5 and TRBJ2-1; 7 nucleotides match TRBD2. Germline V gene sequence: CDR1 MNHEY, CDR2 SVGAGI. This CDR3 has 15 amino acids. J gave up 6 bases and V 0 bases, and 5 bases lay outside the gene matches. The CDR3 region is CASSYSAGDVNEQFF. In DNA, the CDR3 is TGTGCCAGCAGTTACTCGGCGGGGGACGTCAATGAGCAGTTCTTC.

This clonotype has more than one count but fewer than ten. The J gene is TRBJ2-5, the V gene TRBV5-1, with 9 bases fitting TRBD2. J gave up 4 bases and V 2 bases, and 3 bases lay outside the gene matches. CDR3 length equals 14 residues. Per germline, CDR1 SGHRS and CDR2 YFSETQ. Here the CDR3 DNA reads TGCGCCAGCAGCTTCCAGACTAGCGGAGAGACCCAGTACTTC. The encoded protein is CASSFQTSGETQYF.

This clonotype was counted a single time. CDR3 loop: CASSLAASESDTQYF. Written as DNA, the CDR3 is TGTGCCAGCAGCTTAGCGGCTAGCGAGTCAGATACGCAGTATTTT. The genes are TRBV7-9 and TRBJ2-3; D might be TRBD2 (6 bases). The CDR3 extends over 15 amino acids. With 0 bases removed from V and 4 bases from J, the gap between germline ends came to 11 bases. Germline lookup yields CDR1 SEHNR and CDR2 FQNEAQ (reference sequence).

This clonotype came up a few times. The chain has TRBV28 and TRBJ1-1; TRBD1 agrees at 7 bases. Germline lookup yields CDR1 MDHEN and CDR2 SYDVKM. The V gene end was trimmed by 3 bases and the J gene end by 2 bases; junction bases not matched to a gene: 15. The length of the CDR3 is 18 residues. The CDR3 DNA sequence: TGTGCCAGCAGTTTCGGGTTGCAGGGGGTGAGCGTCAACACTGAAGCTTTCTTT. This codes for CASSFGLQGVSVNTEAFF.

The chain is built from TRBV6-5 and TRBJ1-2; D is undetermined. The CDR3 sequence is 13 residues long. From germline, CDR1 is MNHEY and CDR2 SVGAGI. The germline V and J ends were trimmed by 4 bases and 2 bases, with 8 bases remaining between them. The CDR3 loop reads CASSFLPNYGYTF. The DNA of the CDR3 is TGTGCCAGCAGTTTCCTACCCAACTATGGCTACACCTTC.

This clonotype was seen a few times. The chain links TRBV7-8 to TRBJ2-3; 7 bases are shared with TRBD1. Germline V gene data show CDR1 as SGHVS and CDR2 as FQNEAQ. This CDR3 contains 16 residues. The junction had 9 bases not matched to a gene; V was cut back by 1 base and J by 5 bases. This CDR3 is CASSLEQGLPVDTQYF. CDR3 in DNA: TGTGCCAGCAGCTTAGAACAGGGGCTCCCTGTAGATACGCAGTATTTT.

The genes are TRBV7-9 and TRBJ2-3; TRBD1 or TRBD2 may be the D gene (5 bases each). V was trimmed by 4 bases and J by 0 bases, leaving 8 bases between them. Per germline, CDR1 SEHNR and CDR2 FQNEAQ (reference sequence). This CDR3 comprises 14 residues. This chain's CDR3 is CASSWDLSTDTQYF. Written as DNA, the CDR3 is TGTGCCAGCAGCTGGGACCTAAGCACAGATACGCAGTATTTT.

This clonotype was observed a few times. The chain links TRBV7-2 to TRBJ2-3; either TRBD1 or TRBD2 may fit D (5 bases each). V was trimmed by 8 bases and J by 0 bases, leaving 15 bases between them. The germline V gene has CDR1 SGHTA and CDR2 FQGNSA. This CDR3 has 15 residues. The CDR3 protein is CASGTAIPSTDTQYF. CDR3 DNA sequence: TGTGCCAGCGGGACCGCTATCCCTAGCACAGATACGCAGTATTTT.

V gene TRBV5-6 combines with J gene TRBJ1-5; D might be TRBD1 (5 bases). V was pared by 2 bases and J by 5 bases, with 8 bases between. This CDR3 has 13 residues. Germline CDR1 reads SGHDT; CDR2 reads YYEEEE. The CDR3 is CASSFGTHQPQHF. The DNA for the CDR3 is TGTGCCAGCAGCTTCGGGACCCATCAGCCCCAGCATTTT.

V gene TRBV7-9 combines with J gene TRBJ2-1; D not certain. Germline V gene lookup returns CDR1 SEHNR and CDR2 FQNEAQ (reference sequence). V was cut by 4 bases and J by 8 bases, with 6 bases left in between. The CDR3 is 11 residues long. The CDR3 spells CASSYYHEQFF. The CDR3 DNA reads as TGTGCCAGCAGCTATTACCATGAGCAGTTCTTC.